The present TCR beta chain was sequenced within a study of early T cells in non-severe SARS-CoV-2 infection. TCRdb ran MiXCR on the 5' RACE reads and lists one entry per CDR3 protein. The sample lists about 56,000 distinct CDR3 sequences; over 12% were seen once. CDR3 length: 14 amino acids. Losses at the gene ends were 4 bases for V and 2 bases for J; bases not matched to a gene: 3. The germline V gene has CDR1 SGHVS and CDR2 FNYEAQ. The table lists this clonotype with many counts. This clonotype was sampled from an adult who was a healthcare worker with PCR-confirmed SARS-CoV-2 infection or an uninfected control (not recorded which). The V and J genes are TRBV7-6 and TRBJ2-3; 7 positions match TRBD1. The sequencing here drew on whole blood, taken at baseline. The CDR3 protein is CASSSTGFTDTQYF. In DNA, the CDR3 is TGTGCCAGCAGCTCGACAGGGTTCACAGATACGCAGTATTTT.